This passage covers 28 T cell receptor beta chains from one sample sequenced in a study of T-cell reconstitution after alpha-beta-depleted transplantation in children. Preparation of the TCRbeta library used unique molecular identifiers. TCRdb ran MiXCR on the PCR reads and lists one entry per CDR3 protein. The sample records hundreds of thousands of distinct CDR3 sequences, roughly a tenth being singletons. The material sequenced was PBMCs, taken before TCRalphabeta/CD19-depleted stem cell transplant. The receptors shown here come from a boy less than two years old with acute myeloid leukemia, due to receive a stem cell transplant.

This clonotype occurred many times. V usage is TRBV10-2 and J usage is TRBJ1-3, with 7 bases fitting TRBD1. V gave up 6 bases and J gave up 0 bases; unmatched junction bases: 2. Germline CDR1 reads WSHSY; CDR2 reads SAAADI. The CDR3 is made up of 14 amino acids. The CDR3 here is CASRDRASGNTIYF. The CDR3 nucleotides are TGCGCCAGCAGAGACAGGGCCTCTGGAAACACCATATATTTT.

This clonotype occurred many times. CDR3 residues: CASSAFSGLAGGADTQYF. For the CDR3, the DNA is TGTGCCAGCAGCGCCTTCTCAGGATTGGCGGGAGGGGCAGATACGCAGTATTTT. This chain links TRBV9 with TRBJ2-3, with TRBD2 matching 9 bases. Losses at the gene ends were 3 bases for V and 4 bases for J; bases not matched to a gene: 15. The CDR3 covers 18 residues. Looked up from germline, CDR1 is SGDLS and CDR2 is YYNGEE.

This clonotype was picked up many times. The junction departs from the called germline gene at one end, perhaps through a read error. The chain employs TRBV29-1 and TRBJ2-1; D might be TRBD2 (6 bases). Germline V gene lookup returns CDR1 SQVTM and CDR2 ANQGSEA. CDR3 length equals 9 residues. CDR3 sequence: CSVGLEQFF. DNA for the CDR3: TGCAGCGTTGGACTAGAGCAATTCTTC.

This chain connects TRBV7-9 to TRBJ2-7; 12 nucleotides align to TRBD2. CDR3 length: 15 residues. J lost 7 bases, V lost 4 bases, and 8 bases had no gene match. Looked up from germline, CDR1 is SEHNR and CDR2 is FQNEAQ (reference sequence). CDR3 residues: CASSSRTSGVGEQYF. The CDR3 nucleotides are TGTGCCAGCAGCTCTCGGACTAGCGGGGTCGGAGAGCAGTACTTC.

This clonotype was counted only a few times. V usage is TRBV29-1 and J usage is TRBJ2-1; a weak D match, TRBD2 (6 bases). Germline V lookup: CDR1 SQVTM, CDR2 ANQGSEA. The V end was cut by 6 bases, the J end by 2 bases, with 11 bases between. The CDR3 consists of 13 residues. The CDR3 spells CSVRDWAYNEQFF. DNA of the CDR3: TGCAGCGTCAGGGACTGGGCCTACAATGAGCAGTTCTTC.

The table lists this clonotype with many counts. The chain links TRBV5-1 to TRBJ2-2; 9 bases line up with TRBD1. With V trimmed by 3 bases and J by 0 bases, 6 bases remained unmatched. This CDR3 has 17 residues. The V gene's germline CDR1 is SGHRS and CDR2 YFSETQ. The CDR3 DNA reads TGCGCCAGCAGCTCCGGACAGGGGTTCGCGAACACCGGGGAGCTGTTTTTT. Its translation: CASSSGQGFANTGELFF.

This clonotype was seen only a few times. The CDR3 spells CASSLGVREGEKLFF. The DNA of the CDR3 is TGTGCCAGCAGCTTAGGCGTCAGGGAGGGTGAAAAACTGTTTTTT. V and J are TRBV11-2 and TRBJ1-4; a possible D gene is TRBD1 (5 bases). CDR3 length equals 15 residues. Trimming left V 1 base short and J 7 bases short, with 13 bases between. Germline V lookup: CDR1 SGHAT, CDR2 FQNNGV.

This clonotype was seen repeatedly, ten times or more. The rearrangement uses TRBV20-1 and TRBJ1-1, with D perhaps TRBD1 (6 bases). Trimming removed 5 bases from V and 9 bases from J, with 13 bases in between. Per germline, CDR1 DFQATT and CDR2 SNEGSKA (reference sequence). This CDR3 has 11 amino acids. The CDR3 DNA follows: TGCAGTGCTGGGGACACCTTAAAAGCTTTCTTT. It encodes CSAGDTLKAFF.

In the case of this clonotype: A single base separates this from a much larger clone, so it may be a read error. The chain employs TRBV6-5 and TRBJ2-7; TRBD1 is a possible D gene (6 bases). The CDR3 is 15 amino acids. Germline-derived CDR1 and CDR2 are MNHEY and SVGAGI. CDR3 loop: CGSSSPGQSSYEQYF. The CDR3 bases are TGTGGCAGCAGTTCTCCGGGACAAAGCTCCTACGAGCAGTACTTC.

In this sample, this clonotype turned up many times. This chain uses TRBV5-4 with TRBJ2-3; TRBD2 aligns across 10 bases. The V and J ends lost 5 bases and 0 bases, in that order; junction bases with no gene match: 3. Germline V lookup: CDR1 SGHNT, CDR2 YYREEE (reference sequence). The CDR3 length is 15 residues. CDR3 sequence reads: CASRRAGGSTDTQYF. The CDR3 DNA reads TGTGCCAGCAGGAGAGCGGGGGGGAGCACAGATACGCAGTATTTT.

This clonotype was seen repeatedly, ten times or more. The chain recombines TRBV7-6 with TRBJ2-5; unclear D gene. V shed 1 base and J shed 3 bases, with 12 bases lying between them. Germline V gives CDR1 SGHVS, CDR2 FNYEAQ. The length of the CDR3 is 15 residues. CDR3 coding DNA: TGTGCCAGCAGCTTAGATGGGTACTCCGAAGAGACCCAGTACTTC. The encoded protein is CASSLDGYSEETQYF.

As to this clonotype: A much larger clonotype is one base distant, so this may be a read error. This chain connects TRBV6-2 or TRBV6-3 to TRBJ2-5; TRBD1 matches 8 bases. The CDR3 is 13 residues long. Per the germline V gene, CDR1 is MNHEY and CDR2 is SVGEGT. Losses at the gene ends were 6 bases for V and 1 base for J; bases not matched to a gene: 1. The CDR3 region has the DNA TGTGCCAGCAGACAGGGGGGCCAAGAGACCCAGTACTTC. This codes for CASRQGGQETQYF.

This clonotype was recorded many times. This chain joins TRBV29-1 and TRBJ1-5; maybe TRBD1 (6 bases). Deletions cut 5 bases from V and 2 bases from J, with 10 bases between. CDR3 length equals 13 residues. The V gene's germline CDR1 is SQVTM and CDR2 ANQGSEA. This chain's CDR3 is CSVKTGRNQPQHF. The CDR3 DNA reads TGCAGCGTTAAGACAGGTCGCAATCAGCCCCAGCATTTT.

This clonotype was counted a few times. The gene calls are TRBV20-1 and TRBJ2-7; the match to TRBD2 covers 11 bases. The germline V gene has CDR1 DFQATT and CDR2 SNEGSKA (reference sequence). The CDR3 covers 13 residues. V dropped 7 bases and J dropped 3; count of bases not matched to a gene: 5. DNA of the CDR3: TGCAGTGACGGGACTAGCGGATTCTACGAGCAGTACTTC. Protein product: CSDGTSGFYEQYF.

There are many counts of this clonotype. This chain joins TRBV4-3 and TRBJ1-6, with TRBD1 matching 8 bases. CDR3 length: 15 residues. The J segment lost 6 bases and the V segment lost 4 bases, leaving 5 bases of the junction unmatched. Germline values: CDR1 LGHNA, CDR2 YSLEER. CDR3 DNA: TGCGCCAGCAGCCCCCAGGGGGCACCTAATTCACCCCTCCACTTT. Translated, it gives CASSPQGAPNSPLHF.

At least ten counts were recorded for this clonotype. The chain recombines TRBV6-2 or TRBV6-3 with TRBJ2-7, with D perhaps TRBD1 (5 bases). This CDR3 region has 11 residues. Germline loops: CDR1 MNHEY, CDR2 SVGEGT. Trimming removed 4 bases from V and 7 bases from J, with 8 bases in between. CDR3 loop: CASSWKGEQYF. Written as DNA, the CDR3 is TGTGCCAGCAGTTGGAAGGGGGAGCAGTACTTC.

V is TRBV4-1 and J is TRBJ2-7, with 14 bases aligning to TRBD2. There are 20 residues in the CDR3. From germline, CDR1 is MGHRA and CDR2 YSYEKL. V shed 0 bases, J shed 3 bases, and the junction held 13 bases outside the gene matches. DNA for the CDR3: TGCGCCAGCAGCCAAGAAAAGGGACTAGCGGGAGCGCCCTCGATCTACGAGCAGTACTTC. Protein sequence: CASSQEKGLAGAPSIYEQYF.

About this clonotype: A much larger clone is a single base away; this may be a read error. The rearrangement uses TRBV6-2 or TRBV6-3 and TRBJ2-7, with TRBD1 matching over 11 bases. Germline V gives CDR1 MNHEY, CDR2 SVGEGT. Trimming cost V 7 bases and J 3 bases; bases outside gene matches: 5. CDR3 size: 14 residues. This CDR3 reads CASTSGTGGYEQYF. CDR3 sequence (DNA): TGTGCCAGCACCTCCGGGACAGGGGGCTACGAGCAGTACTTC.

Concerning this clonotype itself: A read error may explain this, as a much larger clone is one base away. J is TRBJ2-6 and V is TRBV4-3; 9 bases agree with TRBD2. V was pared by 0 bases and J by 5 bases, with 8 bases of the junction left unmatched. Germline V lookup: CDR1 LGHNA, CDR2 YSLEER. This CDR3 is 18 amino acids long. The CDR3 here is CASSQEGSGRIWANVLTF. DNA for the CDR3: TGCGCCAGCAGCCAAGAGGGTAGCGGGAGAATTTGGGCCAACGTCCTGACTTTC.

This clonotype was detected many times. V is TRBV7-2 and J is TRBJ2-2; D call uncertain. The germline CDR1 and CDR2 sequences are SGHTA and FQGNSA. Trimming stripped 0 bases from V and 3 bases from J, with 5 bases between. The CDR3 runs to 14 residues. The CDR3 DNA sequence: TGTGCCAGCAGCTTAGCTGTCTACACCGGGGAGCTGTTTTTT. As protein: CASSLAVYTGELFF.

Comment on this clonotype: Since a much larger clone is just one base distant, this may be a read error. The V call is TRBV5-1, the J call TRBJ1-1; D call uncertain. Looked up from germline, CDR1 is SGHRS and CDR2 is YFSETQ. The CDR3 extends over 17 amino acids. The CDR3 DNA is TGCGCCAGCAGCTTGGGGGCGGGTTCGTGGCTGAACACTGACGCTTTCTTT. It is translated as CASSLGAGSWLNTDAFF.

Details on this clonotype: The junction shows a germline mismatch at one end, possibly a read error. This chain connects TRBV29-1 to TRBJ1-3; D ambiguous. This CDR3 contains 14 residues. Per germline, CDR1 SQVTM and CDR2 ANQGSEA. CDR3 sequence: CSVRARGSGNTMYF. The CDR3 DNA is TGCAGCGTTAGGGCGAGAGGGTCTGGAAACACCATGTATTTT.

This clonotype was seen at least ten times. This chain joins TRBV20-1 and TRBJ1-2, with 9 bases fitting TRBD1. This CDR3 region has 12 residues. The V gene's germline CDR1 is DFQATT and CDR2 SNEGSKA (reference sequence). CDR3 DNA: TGCAGCACAGGGGGCGGACCCTATGGCTACACCTTC. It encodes CSTGGGPYGYTF.

Here the CDR3 DNA reads TGTGCCAGCAGTGAAGCGCGGGCTAGCGGGGTATACGAGCAGTACTTC. Encoded protein: CASSEARASGVYEQYF. This chain uses TRBV6-1 with TRBJ2-7; the match to TRBD2 covers 9 bases. Germline V gene data show CDR1 as MNHNS and CDR2 as SASEGT. CDR3 length equals 16 residues. V dropped 0 bases and J dropped 4; count of bases not matched to a gene: 7.

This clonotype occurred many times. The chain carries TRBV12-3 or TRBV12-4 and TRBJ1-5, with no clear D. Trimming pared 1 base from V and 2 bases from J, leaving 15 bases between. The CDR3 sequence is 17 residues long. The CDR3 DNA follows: TGTGCCAGCAGTTTAGATTACTCCCTGGCGGGCAATCAGCCCCAGCATTTT. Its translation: CASSLDYSLAGNQPQHF.

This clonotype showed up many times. CDR3 DNA sequence: TGTGCCAGCTCACCGGATCGACTAGGCCTATCCTACAATGAGCAGTTCTTC. Encoded protein: CASSPDRLGLSYNEQFF. The rearrangement joins TRBV18 to TRBJ2-1; tentative D call: TRBD2 (6 bases). The V gene lost 3 bases and the J gene lost 1 base, with 16 bases spanning the gap. The germline V gene encodes CDR1 KGHSH and CDR2 LQKENI. The CDR3 extends over 17 amino acids.

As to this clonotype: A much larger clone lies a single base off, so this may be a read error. As DNA, the CDR3 is TGCAGCGTTGGCCCGCAACAGGGGGTCTGGACAGATACGCAGTATTTT. This codes for CSVGPQQGVWTDTQYF. The chain recombines TRBV29-1 with TRBJ2-3; TRBD1 matches 8 bases. V was clipped by 4 bases and J by 3 bases; unmatched bases: 12. The germline gives CDR1 SQVTM, CDR2 ANQGSEA. The CDR3 is 16 amino acids.

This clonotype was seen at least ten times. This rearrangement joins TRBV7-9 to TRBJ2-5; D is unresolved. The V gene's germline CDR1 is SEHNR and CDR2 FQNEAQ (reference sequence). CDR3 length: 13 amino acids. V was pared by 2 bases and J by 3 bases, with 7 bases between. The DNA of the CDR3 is TGTGCCAGCAGCTTAAACTACAAAGAGACCCAGTACTTC. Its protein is CASSLNYKETQYF.